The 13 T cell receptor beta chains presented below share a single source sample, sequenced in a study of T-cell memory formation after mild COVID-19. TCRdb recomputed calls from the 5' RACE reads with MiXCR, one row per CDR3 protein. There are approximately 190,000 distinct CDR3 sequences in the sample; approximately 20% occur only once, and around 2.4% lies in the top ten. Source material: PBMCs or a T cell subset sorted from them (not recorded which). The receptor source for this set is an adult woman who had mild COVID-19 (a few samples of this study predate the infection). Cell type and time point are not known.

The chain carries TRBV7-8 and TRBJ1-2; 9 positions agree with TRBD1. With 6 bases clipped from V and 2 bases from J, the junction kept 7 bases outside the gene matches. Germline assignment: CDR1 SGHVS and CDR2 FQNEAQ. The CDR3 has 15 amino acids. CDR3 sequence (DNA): TGTGCCAGCAGAGGCCCTGGGACAGGGAACTATGGCTACACCTTC. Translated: CASRGPGTGNYGYTF.

CDR3 DNA sequence: TGTGCCAGCAGCGCCACAGGGTTGATTGGCTATGGCTACACCTTC. Its protein product is CASSATGLIGYGYTF. V usage is TRBV7-9 and J usage is TRBJ1-2, with D perhaps matching TRBD1 (6 bases). V lost 5 bases and J lost 4, with 17 bases in between. Looked up from germline, CDR1 is SEHNR and CDR2 is FQNEAQ (reference sequence). CDR3 length equals 15 residues.

CDR3 amino acids: CASSGGHVFSVGEQYF. CDR3 coding DNA: TGTGCCAGCAGTGGGGGCCATGTTTTCTCGGTTGGCGAGCAGTACTTC. The chain links TRBV12-3 or TRBV12-4 to TRBJ2-7; D may be TRBD1 (6 bases). This CDR3 has 16 residues. V lost 5 bases and J lost 6, with 23 bases in between.

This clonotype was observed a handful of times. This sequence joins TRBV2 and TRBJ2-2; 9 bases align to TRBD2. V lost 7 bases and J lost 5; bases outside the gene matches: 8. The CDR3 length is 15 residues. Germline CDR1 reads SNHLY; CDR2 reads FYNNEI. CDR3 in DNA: TGTGCCAGCAATTTGGCGGGAGGGCCAACCGGGGAGCTGTTTTTT. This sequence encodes CASNLAGGPTGELFF. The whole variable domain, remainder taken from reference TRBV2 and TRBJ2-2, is EPEVTQTPSHQVTQMGQEVILRCVPISNHLYFYWYRQILGQKVEFLVSFYNNEISEKSEIFDDQFSVERPDGSNFTLKIRSTKLEDSAMYFCASNLAGGPTGELFFGEGSRLTVL.

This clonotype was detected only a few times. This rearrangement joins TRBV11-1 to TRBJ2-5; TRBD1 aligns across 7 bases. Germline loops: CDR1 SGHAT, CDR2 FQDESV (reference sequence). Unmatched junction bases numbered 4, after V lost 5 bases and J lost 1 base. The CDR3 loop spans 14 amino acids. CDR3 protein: CASSPQGTQETQYF. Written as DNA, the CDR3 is TGTGCCAGCAGCCCACAGGGGACCCAAGAGACCCAGTACTTC.

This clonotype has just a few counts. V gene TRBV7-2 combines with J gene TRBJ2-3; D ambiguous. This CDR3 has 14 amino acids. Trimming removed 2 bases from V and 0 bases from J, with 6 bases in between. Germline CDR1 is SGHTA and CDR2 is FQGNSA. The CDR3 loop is CASSLRASTDTQYF. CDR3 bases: TGTGCCAGCAGCTTAAGGGCTAGCACAGATACGCAGTATTTT.

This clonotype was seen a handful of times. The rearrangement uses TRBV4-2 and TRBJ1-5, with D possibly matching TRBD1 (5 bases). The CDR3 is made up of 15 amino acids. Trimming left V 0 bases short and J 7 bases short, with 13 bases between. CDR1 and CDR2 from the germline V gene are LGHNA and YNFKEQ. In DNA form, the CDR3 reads TGTGCCAGCAGCCAAGATTTCAGGGTTTCCCAGCCCCAGCATTTT. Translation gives CASSQDFRVSQPQHF.

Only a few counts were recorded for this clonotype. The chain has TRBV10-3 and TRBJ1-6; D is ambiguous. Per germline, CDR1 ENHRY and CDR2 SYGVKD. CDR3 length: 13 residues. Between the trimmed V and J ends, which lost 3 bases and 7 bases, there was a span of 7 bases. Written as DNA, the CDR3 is TGTGCCATCAGTGACTCCGAAAATTCACCCCTCCACTTT. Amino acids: CAISDSENSPLHF.

The CDR3 DNA is TGTGCCAGCAGCTTAGGGGCATCGGGGCAGGGTTTCTACGAGCAGTACTTC. It is translated as CASSLGASGQGFYEQYF. The chain recombines TRBV5-5 with TRBJ2-7, with D perhaps matching TRBD1 or TRBD2 (5 bases each). Germline values: CDR1 SGHKS, CDR2 YYEKEE (reference sequence). Trimming took off 2 bases at V and 3 bases at J, with 21 bases between the two ends. The CDR3 has 17 residues.

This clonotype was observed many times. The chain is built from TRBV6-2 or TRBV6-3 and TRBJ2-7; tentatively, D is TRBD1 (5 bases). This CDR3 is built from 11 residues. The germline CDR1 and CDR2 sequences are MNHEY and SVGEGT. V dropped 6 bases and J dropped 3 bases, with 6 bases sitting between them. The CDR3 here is CASSDSYEQYF. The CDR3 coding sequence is TGTGCCAGCAGCGACAGCTACGAGCAGTACTTC.

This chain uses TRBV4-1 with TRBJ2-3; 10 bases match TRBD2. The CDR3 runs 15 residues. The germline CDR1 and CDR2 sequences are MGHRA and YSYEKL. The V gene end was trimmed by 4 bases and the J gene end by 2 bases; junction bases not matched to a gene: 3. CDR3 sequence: CASSLGLAVTDTQYF. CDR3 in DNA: TGCGCCAGCAGCCTCGGACTAGCGGTCACAGATACGCAGTATTTT.

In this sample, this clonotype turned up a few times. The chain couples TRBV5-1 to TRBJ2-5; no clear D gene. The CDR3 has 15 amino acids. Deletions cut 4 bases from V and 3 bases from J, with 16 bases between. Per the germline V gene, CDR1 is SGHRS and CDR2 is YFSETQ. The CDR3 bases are TGCGCCAGCAGCCTCTTCGGGTCCACTAAAGAGACCCAGTACTTC. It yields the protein CASSLFGSTKETQYF.

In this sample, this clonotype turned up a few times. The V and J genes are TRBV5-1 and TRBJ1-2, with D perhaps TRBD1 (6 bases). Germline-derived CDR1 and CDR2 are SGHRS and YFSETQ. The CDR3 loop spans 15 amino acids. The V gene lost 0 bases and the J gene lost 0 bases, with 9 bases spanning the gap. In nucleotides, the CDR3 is TGCGCCAGCAGCTTGGGGACAGTATCTAACTATGGCTACACCTTC. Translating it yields CASSLGTVSNYGYTF.